A selection of T cell receptor beta chains follows, all from one sample in a study of cytomegalovirus exposure and HLA in healthy donors. Generated by immunoSEQ multiplex PCR, the TCRdb table keeps only in-frame clones and is missing some. The sample carries approximately 170,000 clones, approximately 81% recorded once. What was sequenced was PBMCs. Source of these receptors: a man younger than 45 in good health and CMV-seropositive. Each CDR3 is given without its conserved first and last residue.

V	length	CDR3
TRBV2	9	ASRLEETQY
TRBV19	14	ASSIVTGTGANVLT
TRBV7-6	10	ASSETGSDYT
TRBV6-5	13	ASSTRLAGVHEQY
TRBV28	13	ASNKMDRAGDTQY
TRBV5-1	13	ASSLGSGQGSRAF
TRBV7-2	14	ASSPSPGDWGYEQY
TRBV30	9	AWSTGSGYT
TRBV28	13	ASNERLSGNEKLF
TRBV7-9	10	ASSARYYEQY
TRBV18	12	ASSPQGQGPEAF
TRBV28	11	ASGAGDAAQQF
TRBV19	10	ASSIAGTGQY
TRBV9	11	ASSVDIPGEQF
TRBV30	11	AWSTGTRNTIY
TRBV28	11	ASSLRDIYGYT
TRBV7-2	10	ASSLQYGELF
TRBV5-8	12	ASRPGTVSYEQY
TRBV23-1	11	ASSPGHNYEQY
TRBV2	10	AGGQGGEKLF
TRBV28	12	ASSLSQGGETQY
TRBV7-9	12	ASSTQTDSYEQY
TRBV2	10	ASSAGTDTQY
TRBV6-1	10	ASSEGGLGYT
TRBV28	12	ASTRDRDFYGYT
TRBV7-9	14	ASSKLAGTNTGELF
TRBV4-3	14	ASSRGRTSDGETQY
TRBV30	12	AWSRPPGPGAQY